This entry lists 24 T cell receptor beta chains sequenced from one sample in a study of tumor-infiltrating lymphocytes in localized non-small cell lung cancer. TCRdb keeps only in-frame clones here, not all; method: immunoSEQ multiplex PCR. The top ten hold just under 20% of the sample, which has more than 3,000 clones, about 46% seen once. Sequenced input: uninvolved lung tissue not adjacent to the tumor. These receptors were obtained from a human donor with non-small cell lung cancer.

A single count supports this clone. CDR3 region: CASSPEAYANTEAFF. The CDR3 DNA reads as TGTGCCAGCAGCCCAGAGGCGTATGCGAACACTGAAGCTTTCTTT. The chain recombines TRBV11-2 with TRBJ1-1; D unresolved. The germline V gene encodes CDR1 SGHAT and CDR2 FQNNGV. The CDR3 runs 15 residues. The ends were cut back, 5 bases at V and 1 base at J, with 14 bases in the middle.

V gene TRBV4-3 combines with J gene TRBJ1-2; TRBD1 matches 10 bases. V shed 1 base, J shed 4 bases, and the junction held 0 bases outside the gene matches. The CDR3 loop spans 14 amino acids. Germline loops: CDR1 LGHNA, CDR2 YSLEER. The CDR3: CASSQGTGGYGYTF. The CDR3 bases are TGCGCCAGCAGCCAAGGGACAGGGGGCTATGGCTACACCTTC.

This clone was counted only a few times. This chain links TRBV18 with TRBJ2-3; D is possibly TRBD1 (5 bases). Germline values: CDR1 KGHSH, CDR2 LQKENI. The CDR3 loop spans 14 amino acids. With 3 bases removed from V and 8 bases from J, the gap between germline ends came to 15 bases. The CDR3: CASSPQAGLATQYF. Here the CDR3 DNA reads TGTGCCAGCTCACCTCAGGCAGGGCTGGCTACGCAGTATTTT.

The genes are TRBV18 and TRBJ2-7, with 9 nucleotides matching TRBD1. Germline values: CDR1 KGHSH, CDR2 LQKENI. The V gene end was trimmed by 1 base and the J gene end by 3 bases; junction bases not matched to a gene: 1. The CDR3 runs to 14 residues. The CDR3 region is CASSPRQGVYEQYV. CDR3 coding DNA: TGTGCCAGCTCACCACGACAGGGGGTCTACGAGCAGTACGTC.

The V and J genes are TRBV30 and TRBJ2-1; 10 nucleotides line up with TRBD2. Trimming took 8 bases from V and 8 from J; bases not matched to a gene: 9. This CDR3 is 13 amino acids long. The germline CDR1 and CDR2 sequences are GTSNPN and SVGIG (reference sequence). The CDR3 sequence is CARSGRVTDEQFF. For the CDR3, the DNA is TGTGCCAGAAGCGGGAGGGTCACCGATGAGCAGTTCTTC.

The V gene is TRBV4-3, the J gene TRBJ1-1; D unresolved. The CDR3 is made up of 16 amino acids. Germline assignment: CDR1 LGHNA and CDR2 YSLEER. V gave up 0 bases and J gave up 10 bases, with 21 bases separating them. This chain's CDR3 is CASSQDSGNRRVRAFF. In DNA, the CDR3 is TGCGCCAGCAGCCAAGACTCGGGGAACCGCCGGGTTAGAGCTTTCTTT.

The chain recombines TRBV18 with TRBJ1-1; possibly TRBD1 for D (5 bases). Trimming removed 4 bases from V and 1 base from J, with 13 bases in between. CDR3 size: 15 residues. Looked up from germline, CDR1 is KGHSH and CDR2 is LQKENI. CDR3 sequence reads: CASSLDMGGNTEAFF. The CDR3 nucleotides are TGTGCCAGCTCACTGGACATGGGCGGGAACACTGAAGCTTTCTTT.

The J gene is TRBJ1-2, the V gene TRBV29-1, with D possibly matching TRBD1 (5 bases). The germline V gene encodes CDR1 SQVTM and CDR2 ANQGSEA. Trimming shortened V by 4 bases and J by 7 bases, and 13 bases separated the two germline ends. The CDR3 extends over 12 amino acids. CDR3 nucleotides: TGCAGCGTTGGTGGGGGGGAATCTGGCTACACCTTC. It translates to CSVGGGESGYTF.

This clone was seen a few times. The rearrangement joins TRBV19 to TRBJ2-7; D remains unclear. The germline gives CDR1 LNHDA, CDR2 SQIVND (reference sequence). This CDR3 has 11 residues. Trimming removed 2 bases at V and 7 bases at J, with 6 bases between. CDR3 protein: CASSIFGEQYF. The CDR3 DNA reads TGTGCCAGTAGTATATTTGGAGAGCAGTACTTC. Drawing the rest from reference TRBV19 and TRBJ2-7, the complete variable domain is DGGITQSPKYLFRKEGQNVTLSCEQNLNHDAMYWYRQDPGQGLRLIYYSQIVNDFQKGDIAEGYSVSREKKESFPLTVTSAQKNPTAFYLCASSIFGEQYFGPGTRLTVT.

The chain couples TRBV1 to TRBJ2-7; the table's D call of TRBD2 was not tested on the DNA. TRBV1 is a pseudogene locus. CDR3 length: 17 residues. Here the CDR3 DNA reads TGCACCAGCAGCCAAGATGAGTATGCGGGACGAACGTACGAGCAGTACTTC. Residues: CTSSQDEYAGRTYEQYF.

The V gene is TRBV30, the J gene TRBJ2-2; weak D call: TRBD1 (6 bases). Trimming shortened V by 0 bases and J by 4 bases, and 9 bases separated the two germline ends. The CDR3 consists of 14 residues. Germline V gene lookup returns CDR1 GTSNPN and CDR2 SVGIG (reference sequence). The CDR3 DNA sequence: TGTGCCTGGAGTGTAGGGGGAATCACCGGGGAGCTGTTTTTT. The encoded protein is CAWSVGGITGELFF.

By share of the sample, this clone is large. V is TRBV5-6 and J is TRBJ1-4; D call uncertain. The germline V and J ends were trimmed by 4 bases and 8 bases, with 12 bases remaining between them. Germline lookup yields CDR1 SGHDT and CDR2 YYEEEE. The CDR3 has 13 amino acids. CDR3 residues: CASSIWTGEKLFF. Here the CDR3 DNA reads TGTGCCAGCAGCATCTGGACTGGGGAAAAACTGTTTTTT.

J is TRBJ2-7 and V is TRBV28; the D gene is possibly TRBD2 (5 bases). The V gene's germline CDR1 is MDHEN and CDR2 SYDVKM. This CDR3 spans 16 amino acids. V lost 4 bases to trimming and J lost 4 bases, with 20 bases between them. The CDR3 DNA follows: TGTGCCAGCAGTTCCCTTGAGACGACCGGAGGATACGAGCAGTACTTC. This gives the protein CASSSLETTGGYEQYF.

This chain connects TRBV14 to TRBJ2-1, with TRBD2 identical over 13 bases. J was trimmed by 7 bases and V by 3 bases; bases with no gene match: 12. Germline V lookup: CDR1 SGHDN, CDR2 FVKESK. The CDR3 has 18 residues. CDR3 sequence: CASSQRGLAGRSRNEQFF. The CDR3 bases are TGTGCCAGCAGCCAGAGGGGACTAGCGGGAAGGTCTAGGAATGAGCAGTTCTTC.

In its sample, this clone is large. The CDR3: CASSQMYNEQFF. For the CDR3, the DNA is TGTGCCAGCAGTCAAATGTACAATGAGCAGTTCTTC. V gene TRBV6-6 combines with J gene TRBJ2-1; D uncertain. Germline CDR1 is MNHNY and CDR2 is SVGAGI (reference sequence). The CDR3 is 12 residues long. V shed 5 bases and J shed 4 bases, with 6 bases lying between them.

By sample fraction, this clone is medium-sized. Other DNA sequences within the sample encode an identical CDR3. The CDR3 DNA is TGCGCCAGCAGCCAAGATGGGACCACCTACAATGAGCAGTTCTTC. This gives the protein CASSQDGTTYNEQFF. J is TRBJ2-1 and V is TRBV4-1; D may correspond to TRBD1 or TRBD2 (5 bases each). This CDR3 comprises 15 residues. The V end was cut by 0 bases, the J end by 2 bases, with 8 bases between. CDR1 is MGHRA and CDR2 is YSYEKL in the germline V gene.

V usage is TRBV27 and J usage is TRBJ2-7; a possible D gene is TRBD1 (6 bases). V was trimmed by 6 bases and J by 5 bases, leaving 8 bases between them. Per the germline V gene, CDR1 is MNHEY and CDR2 is SMNVEV (reference sequence). The CDR3 has 11 amino acids. The CDR3 bases are TGTGCCAGCAGGGGGGCCAACGAGCAGTACTTC. This translates into CASRGANEQYF.

The gene calls are TRBV4-2 and TRBJ1-1; D perhaps matches TRBD1 (5 bases). V was pared by 4 bases and J by 1 base, with 22 bases between. Per germline, CDR1 LGHNA and CDR2 YNFKEQ. The CDR3 length is 18 residues. The CDR3 nucleotides are TGTGCCAGCAGCCGAGGATTACGGGGGATAACAGAGAACACTGAAGCTTTCTTT. Translated: CASSRGLRGITENTEAFF.

The table lists this clone with a count of one. The chain links TRBV7-9 to TRBJ1-2; no reliable D call. This CDR3 is 14 amino acids long. V lost 1 base to trimming and J lost 2 bases, with 8 bases between them. CDR1 and CDR2 from the germline V gene are SEHNR and FQNEAQ (reference sequence). The CDR3 region has the DNA TGTGCCAGCAGCTTAGTAGGCCAGAACTATGGCTACACCTTC. Encoded protein: CASSLVGQNYGYTF.

V and J are TRBV11-2 and TRBJ1-2, with D possibly matching TRBD1 (5 bases). The germline gives CDR1 SGHAT, CDR2 FQNNGV. CDR3 length equals 14 residues. V was trimmed by 5 bases and J by 4 bases, leaving 14 bases between them. The CDR3 DNA reads TGTGCCAGCAGCCAACTAGGGGTGGGCTATGGCTACACCTTC. Translating it yields CASSQLGVGYGYTF.

This chain connects TRBV19 to TRBJ1-5; D is unresolved. CDR3 size: 16 residues. CDR1 is LNHDA, CDR2 SQIVND, per germline (reference sequence). V was shortened by 8 bases and J by 4 bases, with 21 bases between the two germline ends. DNA for the CDR3: TGTGCCAGTGGGCGAGTTGAGGCGGGCCAGAATCAGCCCCAGCATTTT. It is translated as CASGRVEAGQNQPQHF.

In its sample, this clone is medium-sized. V is TRBV6-5 and J is TRBJ1-2; 7 bases match TRBD1. CDR1 and CDR2 (germline): MNHEY, SVGAGI. CDR3 size: 13 residues. Germline trimming cut 6 bases from V and 7 bases from J; bases unmatched to any gene: 8. The CDR3 DNA reads TGTGCCAGCAGCTGGGGGACAGATCTTGGCTACACCTTC. Translation gives CASSWGTDLGYTF.

In this sample, this clone is medium-sized. This chain links TRBV14 with TRBJ1-2; D is unclear. This CDR3 is 13 amino acids long. Deletions cut 3 bases from V and 4 bases from J, with 9 bases between. Germline CDR1 SGHDN, CDR2 FVKESK. The CDR3 nucleotides read TGTGCCAGCAGCCAGACGGACCTCTATGGCTACACCTTC. Amino acid sequence: CASSQTDLYGYTF.

The J gene is TRBJ2-5, the V gene TRBV29-1; D tentatively reads TRBD1 or TRBD2 (5 bases each). V lost 5 bases to trimming and J lost 2 bases, with 15 bases between them. The V gene's germline CDR1 is SQVTM and CDR2 ANQGSEA. This CDR3 comprises 14 residues. The CDR3 DNA reads TGCAGCGTTCAACCGGGGCAAAATCAAGAGACCCAGTACTTC. It translates to CSVQPGQNQETQYF.